This T cell receptor (beta chain) was observed in a study of beta chain features in type 1 diabetes (dated by TCRdb to 2017 to 2018). Notes on the research overall: Patients and healthy donors did not differ in mean age, gender distribution, total cell number or subset yield. A total of roughly 100 million sorted cells were examined across all samples, and RNA yield correlated strongly with the number of cells per subset. In the study, TCRB repertoires of sorted circulating CD4+ T cell subsets from recently diagnosed type 1 diabetes patients were compared with those of matched healthy donors. Whereas all 30 or so donors provided naive and central memory subsets, regulatory and stem cell-like memory subsets were isolated from just 8 patients and about 8 healthy donors.

In regard to this clone: The clone's antigen remains unknown. No base-level quality is on record; no much larger clone is a single base apart.

General conclusions and limits of the study: Because the HLA sub-analyses included only small numbers of individuals, any influence of HLA type on TCRB rearrangement was left unresolved. Patients with type 1 diabetes made fewer insertions and deleted more nucleotides at VDJ recombination sites, implying thymic rearrangement abnormalities. A moderate but significant shortening of TCRB CDR3 length was observed in type 1 diabetes patients in all four CD4+ subsets. Naive, central memory and regulatory TCRB repertoires appeared to be more alike among patients than among healthy donors. Because cDNA was sequenced instead of genomic DNA, highly expressing activated cells could be over-represented, though the groups showed no difference in activation or CD3 levels. PCR might favor shorter templates, but patient and control samples were amplified and corrected together, so any skew would affect both groups equally.

The germline V gene gives CDR1 as MDHEN and CDR2 as SYDVKM. The CDR3 starts with the cysteine, ends with the phenylalanine, and has 14 residues. The retained sequence is limited to the CDR3, 42 bases, with the frame set at the first base. At the junction V is shortened by 5 bases and J by 9 bases; bases outside the gene matches: 7. The entire amount of isolated RNA was reverse transcribed using the High Capacity cDNA Reverse Transcription Kit, so the sequenced TCRB transcripts were expressed ones. Deep immunoSEQ sequencing was performed on naive, central memory and regulatory T cell samples, with an average of around 3.4 million total reads per sample. After sorted cells were lysed in RLT buffer, RNA was extracted with DNase-treated RNeasy Micro or Mini kits, with the choice depending on cell number. To prevent cross-contamination, each cell subset was processed individually, whereas patient and healthy donor samples were processed jointly. Using the immunoSEQ multiplex PCR, TCRB sequences were amplified from cDNA into 87-bp fragments spanning the CDR3 region. The amplicons were sequenced using the Illumina HiSeq platform. The study's own analysis went as follows. PCR bias was corrected computationally using synthetic template baselines, and reads within Hamming distance 2 were collapsed, with unmergeable singletons discarded. Reads were aligned against IMGT to assign V, D and J genes, CDR3 length and insertions or deletions at six rearrangement sites. Within each subset, clonotype counts were normalized to sorted cell number, and only after that were true diversity and Gini coefficients computed with the tcR R package. The overlap coefficient, calculated on TCRB nucleotide sequences, was used to quantify repertoire sharing. Out-of-frame TCRB sequences from naive cells were analyzed to stand in for the pre-selection repertoire. TCRdb's version of the immuneACCESS table is confined to in-frame rearrangements and falls short of the full clone set. An unresolved V gene accounts for under half of the shortfall where checked; the remainder is of unknown origin. That table furnishes V, J and clone size, whereas the DNA furnished D and trimming. This sample holds about 300,000 clones; around an eighth were observed only once. The ten largest clones take up roughly 0.015% of the sample.

A single peripheral blood draw of 90 to 150 mL on average was collected from each donor into heparinised tubes. A BD FACSAria II and a panel including CD45RO, CCR7, CD25, CD127, CD95 and CD27 were used to sort naive, central memory, regulatory and stem cell-like memory CD4+ T cells. All sorted populations exceeded 95% purity. Right away, PBMCs were isolated by Lymphoprep density gradient centrifugation and were stained directly, with no culture step. So that batch effects would be minimized, each experiment stained and sorted samples in pairs, pairing one healthy donor with one patient. Sequenced material: naive CD4+ T cells from blood. In the paper's terms, the cell subset or site label means: true naive CD4+ T cells. The chain employs TRBV28 and TRBJ2-2, with 9 junctional bases fitting TRBD2. The clonotype comes from a woman between 18 and 30 years old with type 1 diabetes. The nucleotide sequence reads TGTGCCAGCAGTCCTGGGACTAGCTTACGGGAGCTGTTTTTT. Translation gives CASSPGTSLRELFF.